The present T cell receptor beta chain was sequenced within a study of shared clonotypes between healthy human individuals. Study overall: For every donor, three CD4 naive, three CD4 memory, two CD8 naive and one CD8 memory plates were used.

Germline trimming cut 6 bases from V and 0 bases from J; bases unmatched to any gene: 9. The CDR3 loop spans 17 amino acids. From germline, CDR1 is ENHRY and CDR2 SYGVKD. The study ran the assay at deep level. Genomic DNA belonging to each subset was distributed in equal measure over several immunoSEQ plates. Sorted-subset replicate PCRs used about 200 ng DNA, some 31,000 T cell genomes. The method was immunoSEQ multiplex PCR; TCRdb's version includes in-frame clones alone and lacks a portion of them. The profile shows millions of clones, 93% of them singletons. Sequencing was performed on naive CD4+ T cells from PBMCs. This sample's subset: CD45RA+ positively selected. The chain recombines TRBV10-3 with TRBJ1-1; 11 positions match TRBD1. This clonotype was obtained from a man between 18 and 29 years old in good health. Some clones in this sample may be carry-over from other donors' samples. The CDR3 loop reads CAISRGQGGFVNTEAFF. The CDR3 coding sequence is TGTGCCATCAGCCGGGGACAGGGGGGTTTTGTGAACACTGAAGCTTTCTTT.